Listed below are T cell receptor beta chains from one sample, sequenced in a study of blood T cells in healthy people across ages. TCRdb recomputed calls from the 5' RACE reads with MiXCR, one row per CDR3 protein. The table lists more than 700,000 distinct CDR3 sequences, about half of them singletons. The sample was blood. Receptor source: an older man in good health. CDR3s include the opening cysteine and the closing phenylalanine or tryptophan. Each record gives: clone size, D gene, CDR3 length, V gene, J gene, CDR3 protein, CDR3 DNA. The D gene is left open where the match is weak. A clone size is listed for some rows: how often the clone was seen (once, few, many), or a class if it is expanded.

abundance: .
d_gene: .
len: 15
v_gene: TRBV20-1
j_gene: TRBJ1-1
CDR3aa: CSAREGVGGAAEAFF
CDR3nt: TGCAGTGCAAGGGAGGGCGTTGGGGGCGCCGCTGAAGCTTTCTTT

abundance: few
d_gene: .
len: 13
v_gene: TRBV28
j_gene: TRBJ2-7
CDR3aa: CASSSIQVYEQYF
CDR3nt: TGTGCCAGCAGCTCTATACAGGTTTACGAGCAGTACTTC

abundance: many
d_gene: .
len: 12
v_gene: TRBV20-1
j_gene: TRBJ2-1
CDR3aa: CSASSLAYEQFF
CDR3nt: TGCAGTGCTAGTAGTCTAGCGTATGAGCAGTTCTTC

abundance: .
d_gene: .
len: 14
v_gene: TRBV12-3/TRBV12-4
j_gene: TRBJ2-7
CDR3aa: CASSPQMGSYEQYF
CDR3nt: TGTGCCAGCAGTCCCCAAATGGGTTCCTACGAGCAGTACTTC

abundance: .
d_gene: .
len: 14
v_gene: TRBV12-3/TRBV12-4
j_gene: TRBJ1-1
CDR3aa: CASSKGPEDTEAFF
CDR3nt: TGTGCCAGCAGTAAGGGGCCGGAGGACACTGAAGCTTTCTTT

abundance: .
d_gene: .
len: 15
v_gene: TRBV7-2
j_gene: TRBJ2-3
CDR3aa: CASSSHGESTDTQYF
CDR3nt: TGTGCCAGCAGCTCCCATGGAGAAAGCACAGATACGCAGTATTTT

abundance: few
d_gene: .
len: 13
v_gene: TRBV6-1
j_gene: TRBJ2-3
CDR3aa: CASKLRGTDTQYF
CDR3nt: TGTGCCAGCAAACTCCGGGGCACAGATACGCAGTATTTT

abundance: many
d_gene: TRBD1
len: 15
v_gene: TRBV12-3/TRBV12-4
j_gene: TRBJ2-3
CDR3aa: CASRRTGALTDTQYF
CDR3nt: TGTGCCAGCAGACGGACAGGGGCCCTCACAGATACGCAGTATTTT

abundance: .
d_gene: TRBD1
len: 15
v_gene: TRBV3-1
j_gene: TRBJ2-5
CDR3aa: CASSQITTGLETQYF
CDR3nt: TGTGCCAGCAGCCAGATAACGACAGGGTTGGAGACCCAGTACTTC

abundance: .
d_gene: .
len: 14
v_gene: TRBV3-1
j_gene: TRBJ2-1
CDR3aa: CASSQDLSRGEQFF
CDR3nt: TGTGCCAGCAGCCAAGATTTGAGCCGGGGTGAGCAGTTCTTC

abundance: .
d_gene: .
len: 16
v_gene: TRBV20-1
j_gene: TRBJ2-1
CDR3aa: CSVRGFQLGLANEQFF
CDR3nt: TGCAGTGTTAGGGGTTTCCAACTCGGGCTAGCCAATGAGCAGTTCTTC

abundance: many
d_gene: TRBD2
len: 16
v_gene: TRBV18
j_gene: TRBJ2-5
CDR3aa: CASTYGLAGAQETQYF
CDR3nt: TGTGCCAGCACCTACGGGCTAGCGGGCGCACAAGAGACCCAGTACTTC

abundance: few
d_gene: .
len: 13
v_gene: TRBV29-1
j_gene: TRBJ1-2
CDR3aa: CSVDNRAGGGYTF
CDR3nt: TGCAGCGTTGATAACAGGGCGGGAGGCGGCTACACCTTC

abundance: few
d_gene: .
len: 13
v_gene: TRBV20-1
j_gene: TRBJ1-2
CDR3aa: CSARARGGDGYTF
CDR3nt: TGCAGTGCCCGCGCCCGGGGAGGTGATGGCTACACCTTC

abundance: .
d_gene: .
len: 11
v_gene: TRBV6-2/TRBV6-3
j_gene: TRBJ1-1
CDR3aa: CASRTGYEAFF
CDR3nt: TGTGCCAGCAGGACGGGATATGAAGCTTTCTTT